A single sample gave rise to the 28 T cell receptor beta chains below, sequenced in a study of cytomegalovirus exposure and HLA in healthy donors. Primers for the PCR totalled 60 Vbeta and 13 Jbeta. Method: immunoSEQ multiplex PCR; TCRdb's copy keeps in-frame clones and lacks some. Of about 160,000 clones listed, 70% to 90% are singletons. Sequencing was done on a sample of PBMCs. The receptor source for this set is a man in his late teens or twenties in good health and CMV-seropositive.

The chain employs TRBV11-3 and TRBJ2-7; 9 nucleotides align to TRBD2. Germline V lookup: CDR1 SGHNT, CDR2 YENEEA. With 1 base clipped from V and 4 bases from J, the junction kept 5 bases outside the gene matches. This CDR3 is built from 15 residues. The CDR3 loop reads CASSLVAGGSYEQYF. The DNA of the CDR3 is TGTGCCAGCAGCTTAGTTGCGGGGGGGAGTTACGAGCAGTACTTC.

This clone was seen a few times. The rearrangement links TRBV13 to TRBJ1-2; no definite D call. Germline CDR1 and CDR2: PRHDT and FYEKMQ (reference sequence). The CDR3 totals 15 residues. V was clipped by 5 bases and J by 2 bases, with 15 bases between them. The CDR3 region has the DNA TGTGCCAGCAGCCCTCATCCAGGAGGGAACTATGGCTACACCTTC. This sequence encodes CASSPHPGGNYGYTF.

This clone was detected only a few times. This sequence joins TRBV11-2 and TRBJ1-2; 9 positions agree with TRBD1. With V trimmed by 3 bases and J by 4 bases, 6 bases remained unmatched. This CDR3 has 15 residues. In germline, CDR1 is SGHAT, CDR2 FQNNGV. This CDR3 reads CASSFSDRGAYGYTF. The CDR3 DNA is TGTGCCAGCAGCTTCAGTGACAGGGGGGCCTATGGCTACACCTTC.

The chain employs TRBV9 and TRBJ1-1; TRBD1 agrees at 8 bases. This CDR3 spans 15 amino acids. The V and J ends lost 0 bases and 6 bases, in that order; junction bases with no gene match: 7. Germline V gene sequence: CDR1 SGDLS, CDR2 YYNGEE. The CDR3 is CASSVDGTGEAEAFF. In nucleotides, the CDR3 is TGTGCCAGCAGCGTAGATGGGACAGGCGAAGCTGAAGCTTTCTTT.

This clone was seen only once. The rearrangement links TRBV10-3 to TRBJ2-6, with D possibly matching TRBD1 (6 bases). CDR1 is ENHRY and CDR2 is SYGVKD in the germline V gene. CDR3 length: 15 residues. Trimming stripped 6 bases from V and 0 bases from J, with 9 bases between. CDR3 coding DNA: TGTGCCATCAGAGGGACAATCTCTGGGGCCAACGTCCTGACTTTC. Its protein product is CAIRGTISGANVLTF.

The rearrangement joins TRBV5-6 to TRBJ2-7, with 9 bases aligning to TRBD1. With 4 bases clipped from V and 9 bases from J, the junction kept 11 bases outside the gene matches. The CDR3 is 14 amino acids. Germline CDR1 and CDR2: SGHDT and YYEEEE. The CDR3 coding sequence is TGTGCCAGCAGCGAGACAGGGGGACGATGGGGGCAGTACTTC. Translated: CASSETGGRWGQYF.

The chain couples TRBV5-1 to TRBJ2-5, with 8 bases aligning to TRBD1. This CDR3 spans 17 amino acids. The germline CDR1 and CDR2 sequences are SGHRS and YFSETQ. V dropped 0 bases and J dropped 1; count of bases not matched to a gene: 8. The CDR3, as DNA: TGCGCCAGCAGCTTGGCACGGACAGGGAATTTCCAAGAGACCCAGTACTTC. This gives the protein CASSLARTGNFQETQYF.

The chain employs TRBV6-5 and TRBJ1-1; D not certain. The V gene's germline CDR1 is MNHEY and CDR2 SVGAGI. The V end lost 6 bases, the J end lost 3 bases, and 14 bases lay between the germline ends. This CDR3 is built from 14 residues. CDR3 nucleotides: TGTGCCAGCAGACCCGACACCTTTTACACTGAAGCTTTCTTT. Encoded protein: CASRPDTFYTEAFF.

This rearrangement joins TRBV6-5 to TRBJ1-2; TRBD1 is a possible D gene (5 bases). Trimming removed 6 bases from V and 0 bases from J, with 8 bases in between. The CDR3 runs to 13 residues. From germline, CDR1 is MNHEY and CDR2 SVGAGI. The CDR3 sequence: CASRIQANYGYTF. The CDR3 nucleotides read TGTGCCAGCAGGATACAGGCTAACTATGGCTACACCTTC.

The chain uses TRBV4-1 and TRBJ2-3; a possible D gene is TRBD2 (5 bases). Germline values: CDR1 MGHRA, CDR2 YSYEKL. The V gene lost 8 bases and the J gene lost 1 base, with 16 bases spanning the gap. CDR3 length: 15 residues. The CDR3 is CASRLGGTGTDTQYF. CDR3 sequence (DNA): TGCGCCAGCCGACTCGGAGGCACTGGCACAGATACGCAGTATTTT.

This chain connects TRBV18 to TRBJ2-5; D perhaps matches TRBD1 (6 bases). Trimming cost V 8 bases and J 4 bases, with 14 bases left between them. The germline V gene has CDR1 KGHSH and CDR2 LQKENI. CDR3 length equals 13 residues. CDR3 region: CASAGDQGETQYF. The CDR3 DNA sequence: TGTGCCAGCGCAGGGGACCAAGGAGAGACCCAGTACTTC.

The chain combines TRBV5-1 with TRBJ1-2; unclear D gene. Germline assignment: CDR1 SGHRS and CDR2 YFSETQ. This CDR3 spans 15 amino acids. Trimming removed 0 bases at V and 3 bases at J, with 12 bases between. CDR3 loop: CASSLAGRADYGYTF. For the CDR3, the DNA is TGCGCCAGCAGCTTGGCCGGGCGGGCAGACTATGGCTACACCTTC.

V gene TRBV6-5 combines with J gene TRBJ1-6; perhaps TRBD1 as D (5 bases). The CDR3 totals 15 residues. Germline loops: CDR1 MNHEY, CDR2 SVGAGI. V was cut by 1 base and J by 5 bases, with 9 bases left in between. The CDR3 is CASSYLGGDNSPLHF. CDR3 DNA sequence: TGTGCCAGCAGTTACTTGGGGGGGGATAATTCACCCCTCCACTTT.

The V gene is TRBV19, the J gene TRBJ2-3; D might be TRBD1 (6 bases). The CDR3 totals 15 residues. Trimming shortened V by 4 bases and J by 2 bases, and 13 bases separated the two germline ends. Germline V gene lookup returns CDR1 LNHDA and CDR2 SQIVND (reference sequence). Here the CDR3 DNA reads TGTGCCAGTAGTAATACAGGGTCTTTCACAGATACGCAGTATTTT. Encoded protein: CASSNTGSFTDTQYF.

The V and J genes are TRBV10-3 and TRBJ1-2, with 9 bases identical to TRBD1. With V trimmed by 4 bases and J by 8 bases, 8 bases remained unmatched. Looked up from germline, CDR1 is ENHRY and CDR2 is SYGVKD. The CDR3 has 14 residues. The CDR3 DNA reads TGTGCCATCAGTGCCCCAGGGACAGGGCCCGGCTACACCTTC. Translating gives CAISAPGTGPGYTF.

The V call is TRBV4-1, the J call TRBJ2-7; TRBD2 might be the D (6 bases). This CDR3 region has 14 residues. In germline, CDR1 is MGHRA, CDR2 YSYEKL. With 4 bases removed from V and 5 bases from J, the gap between germline ends came to 15 bases. CDR3 nucleotides: TGCGCCAGCAGCCTGCGGGACCCCCCCCACGAGCAGTACTTC. Translated, it gives CASSLRDPPHEQYF.

This chain links TRBV4-3 with TRBJ1-6, with 7 bases lining up with TRBD1. Germline CDR1 LGHNA, CDR2 YSLEER. This CDR3 region has 14 residues. J gave up 4 bases and V 6 bases, and 3 bases lay outside the gene matches. The CDR3 DNA reads TGCGCCAGCAGTCCGGGACAGTATAATTCACCCCTCCACTTT. Protein: CASSPGQYNSPLHF.

The sample holds one count of this clone. V and J are TRBV4-2 and TRBJ2-2; 7 bases match TRBD2. Trimming took 4 bases from V and 4 from J; bases not matched to a gene: 9. Per the germline V gene, CDR1 is LGHNA and CDR2 is YNFKEQ. The CDR3 sequence is 16 residues long. The CDR3 nucleotides read TGTGCCAGCAGCCCCCTCGGCGGGGGAAGCACCGGGGAGCTGTTTTTT. Residues: CASSPLGGGSTGELFF.

The chain uses TRBV7-8 and TRBJ2-7, with 7 bases lining up with TRBD2. CDR1 and CDR2 from the germline V gene are SGHVS and FQNEAQ. V dropped 6 bases and J dropped 7; count of bases not matched to a gene: 18. The CDR3 totals 16 residues. The CDR3 spells CASSRNGRTLGGEQYF. The CDR3 DNA sequence: TGTGCCAGCAGTCGTAACGGGAGGACCCTGGGAGGAGAGCAGTACTTC.

This clone was counted once. This chain joins TRBV5-5 and TRBJ1-1; a possible D gene is TRBD1 (6 bases). With 4 bases removed from V and 6 bases from J, the gap between germline ends came to 22 bases. The CDR3 consists of 16 residues. Germline V gene lookup returns CDR1 SGHKS and CDR2 YYEKEE (reference sequence). The CDR3 bases are TGTGCCAGCAGCGGATGGCTACAGGGAGAATCCTCTGAAGCTTTCTTT. Amino acid sequence: CASSGWLQGESSEAFF.

Turning to this clone: Other DNA sequences of this sample code for an identical CDR3. The V gene is TRBV6-5, the J gene TRBJ2-1; 9 bases line up with TRBD2. V dropped 2 bases and J dropped 6; count of bases not matched to a gene: 2. Germline values: CDR1 MNHEY, CDR2 SVGAGI. CDR3 length: 14 residues. DNA for the CDR3: TGTGCCAGCAGTTACCGCGGGGGGGGCAATGAGCAGTTCTTC. The encoded protein is CASSYRGGGNEQFF.

The CDR3 DNA sequence: TGTGCCAGCTCACCACAAGGGGTATCCGGAAACACCATATATTTT. This encodes CASSPQGVSGNTIYF. The gene calls are TRBV18 and TRBJ1-3; D perhaps matches TRBD1 (5 bases). Germline CDR1 KGHSH, CDR2 LQKENI. Trimming took 1 base from V and 4 from J, leaving 11 bases between them. This CDR3 contains 15 residues.

The rearrangement links TRBV4-1 to TRBJ1-3; TRBD1 might be the D (6 bases). This CDR3 has 14 amino acids. The germline V and J ends were trimmed by 0 bases and 7 bases, with 10 bases remaining between them. Germline CDR1 is MGHRA and CDR2 is YSYEKL. In nucleotides, the CDR3 is TGCGCCAGCAGCCAAGATCAGGGGCGGAACACCATATATTTT. Protein product: CASSQDQGRNTIYF.

The CDR3 nucleotides are TGTGCCAGCAGCCCCCGGACAGGGCAGGGCACTGAAGCTTTCTTT. It translates to CASSPRTGQGTEAFF. The chain uses TRBV9 and TRBJ1-1; 8 bases align to TRBD1. V gave up 4 bases and J gave up 4 bases; unmatched junction bases: 9. This CDR3 region has 15 residues. Per germline, CDR1 SGDLS and CDR2 YYNGEE.

The chain is built from TRBV6-6 and TRBJ2-7; weak D call: TRBD2 (6 bases). The CDR3 sequence is 13 residues long. Trimming stripped 8 bases from V and 0 bases from J, with 11 bases between. Germline lookup yields CDR1 MNHNY and CDR2 SVGAGI (reference sequence). CDR3 loop: CASSVGGSYEQYF. The CDR3 bases are TGTGCCAGCTCTGTGGGGGGCTCCTACGAGCAGTACTTC.

The chain carries TRBV9 and TRBJ2-3, with 9 bases identical to TRBD2. This CDR3 has 16 amino acids. V gave up 2 bases and J gave up 2 bases; unmatched junction bases: 6. Germline loops: CDR1 SGDLS, CDR2 YYNGEE. In DNA form, the CDR3 reads TGTGCCAGCAGCGTCGAGCGGGGGGACACCACAGATACGCAGTATTTT. The encoded protein is CASSVERGDTTDTQYF.

This CDR3 reads CASSPLGQYSYEQYF. The CDR3 DNA is TGTGCCAGCTCACCCCTGGGACAGTACTCCTACGAGCAGTACTTC. This chain links TRBV18 with TRBJ2-7; TRBD1 agrees at 7 bases. Germline V gene sequence: CDR1 KGHSH, CDR2 LQKENI. Losses at the gene ends were 3 bases for V and 0 bases for J; bases not matched to a gene: 5. This CDR3 contains 15 residues.

The chain joins TRBV4-1 to TRBJ2-3; weak D call: TRBD2 (6 bases). The V gene's germline CDR1 is MGHRA and CDR2 YSYEKL. This CDR3 region has 16 residues. V was trimmed by 1 base and J by 2 bases, leaving 13 bases between them. This chain's CDR3 is CASSQGDFPFTDTQYF. In DNA, the CDR3 is TGCGCCAGCAGCCAAGGGGACTTCCCTTTCACAGATACGCAGTATTTT.